This is a list of T cell receptor beta chains from one sample in a study of regulatory T cells in long-lasting Graves disease. TCRdb used MiXCR to reprocess the multiplex PCR reads, holding one entry per CDR3 protein. Seen here are roughly 320,000 distinct CDR3 sequences, over 15% observed once, and the top ten hold about 32%. The sample also formed part of further work on T cells in Graves' hyperthyroidism and ophthalmopathy.

This material consisted of peripheral blood mononuclear cells (PBMCs), taken at new diagnosis, from a patient treated with antithyroid drugs. The receptors shown here come from a man aged 40-55 years with Graves disease. Both conserved end residues are part of each CDR3. D genes are given only for firm matches. For some rows the clone size is stated as once, few or many, or as a class when expanded; others skip it.

J	size	D	V	CDR3	DNA
TRBJ2-1	many	.	TRBV20-1	CSARLAGASYNEQFF	TGCAGTGCTAGATTGGCGGGGGCCTCCTACAATGAGCAGTTCTTC
TRBJ2-5	many	TRBD2	TRBV7-2	CASSSRTSGGGETQYF	TGTGCCAGCAGCTCTAGGACTAGCGGGGGTGGAGAGACCCAGTACTTC
TRBJ2-7	many	.	TRBV11-3	CASSLRIRDTPPYEQYF	TGTGCCAGCAGCTTGAGGATTCGGGACACTCCCCCCTACGAGCAGTACTTC
TRBJ2-4	many	.	TRBV29-1	CSVAPIAKNIQYF	TGCAGCGTAGCCCCAATAGCCAAAAACATTCAGTACTTC
TRBJ2-7	many	.	TRBV7-2	CASSLPPREGVYEQYF	TGTGCCAGCAGCTTACCCCCTCGTGAGGGGGTCTACGAGCAGTACTTC
TRBJ2-2	.	.	TRBV5-1	CASSYAGTINTGELFF	TGCGCCAGCAGCTACGCCGGGACAATTAACACCGGGGAGCTGTTTTTT
TRBJ2-7	.	.	TRBV20-1	CSASGGQSSYEQYF	TGCAGTGCTAGCGGGGGGCAAAGCTCCTACGAGCAGTACTTC
TRBJ2-1	.	.	TRBV28	CASSLLGREQFF	TGTGCCAGCAGTTTACTGGGAAGAGAGCAGTTCTTC
TRBJ2-5	many	TRBD2	TRBV12-3/TRBV12-4	CASSPGLAGERETQYF	TGTGCCAGCAGCCCGGGACTAGCGGGGGAACGGGAGACCCAGTACTTC
TRBJ1-1	many	.	TRBV6-2/TRBV6-3	CASRSHQENTEAFF	TGTGCCAGCAGATCACATCAGGAGAACACTGAAGCTTTCTTT
TRBJ2-3	few	TRBD1	TRBV6-2/TRBV6-3	CASSYGTGDTDTQYF	TGTGCCAGCAGTTATGGGACAGGGGACACAGATACGCAGTATTTT
TRBJ2-7	many	.	TRBV20-1	CSAKQGEQYF	TGCAGTGCTAAACAGGGCGAGCAGTACTTC
TRBJ2-3	few	.	TRBV4-1	CASSQGRITYPDTQYF	TGCGCCAGCAGCCAAGGCCGTATTACTTATCCGGATACGCAGTATTTT
TRBJ1-5	many	.	TRBV6-2/TRBV6-3	CASRDRRYSNQPQHF	TGTGCCAGCAGGGACAGACGGTATAGCAATCAGCCCCAGCATTTT
TRBJ1-6	many	.	TRBV2	CASSGESNSPLHF	TGTGCCAGCAGTGGGGAGTCAAATTCACCCCTCCACTTT
TRBJ2-5	many	.	TRBV15	CATSRDRDNQETQYF	TGTGCCACCAGCAGAGACCGGGACAACCAAGAGACCCAGTACTTC
TRBJ2-7	many	TRBD1	TRBV20-1	CSARNRGYGRYEQYF	TGCAGTGCTAGAAACAGGGGATATGGGCGATACGAGCAGTACTTC
TRBJ2-7	few	.	TRBV5-1	CASHVSPVSKRDEQYF	TGTGCCAGCCACGTGAGCCCGGTTAGCAAGAGGGACGAGCAGTACTTC
TRBJ1-5	many	TRBD1	TRBV7-2	CASSLGQGGAGQPQHF	TGTGCCAGCAGCTTAGGGCAAGGGGGCGCGGGACAGCCCCAGCATTTT
TRBJ2-7	many	.	TRBV2	CASRRDRSSYEQYF	TGTGCCAGCAGGCGGGACAGAAGCTCCTACGAGCAGTACTTC
TRBJ1-5	.	TRBD1	TRBV20-1	CSVRDRKGNQPQHF	TGCAGTGTCCGGGACAGAAAGGGCAATCAGCCCCAGCATTTT
TRBJ2-7	many	TRBD2	TRBV5-6	CASSLFLAGEYEQYF	TGTGCCAGCAGCTTATTTTTAGCGGGAGAGTACGAGCAGTACTTC
TRBJ2-7	many	.	TRBV12-3/TRBV12-4	CASSPNRNYEQYF	TGTGCCAGCAGCCCCAACAGGAACTACGAGCAGTACTTC
TRBJ2-3	many	TRBD1	TRBV24-1	CATSDPTGGYPDTQYF	TGTGCCACCAGTGATCCGACAGGGGGCTATCCAGATACGCAGTATTTT
TRBJ2-5	.	TRBD2	TRBV12-3/TRBV12-4	CASSSRVGLAEYF	TGTGCCAGCAGCTCACGAGTGGGACTAGCGGAGTACTTC
TRBJ2-7	few	.	TRBV4-2	CASSQDFSGSSYEQYF	TGTGCCAGCAGCCAAGATTTTAGCGGCTCCTCCTACGAGCAGTACTTC
TRBJ1-5	.	.	TRBV20-1	CSATRPNSNQPQHF	TGCAGTGCTACCCGGCCCAATAGCAATCAGCCCCAGCATTTT
TRBJ1-4	few	.	TRBV5-1	CASSLEASGKLFF	TGCGCCAGCAGCTTGGAGGCTTCTGGAAAACTGTTTTTT
TRBJ1-2	few	.	TRBV7-2	CASRPGLDNYGYTF	TGTGCCAGCAGGCCTGGACTGGATAACTATGGCTACACCTTC
TRBJ1-1	many	TRBD1	TRBV20-1	CSAVGTGGSEAFF	TGCAGTGCTGTCGGGACAGGGGGAAGTGAAGCTTTCTTT
TRBJ1-6	.	TRBD1	TRBV9	CASSAQGNSPLHF	TGTGCCAGCAGCGCACAGGGGAATTCACCCCTCCACTTT
TRBJ2-3	many	.	TRBV7-2	CASSPPGFGHSDTQYF	TGTGCCAGCAGCCCCCCCGGGTTCGGGCACTCAGATACGCAGTATTTT
TRBJ1-5	many	.	TRBV25-1	CASKDFRQALYKVQPQHF	TGTGCCAGCAAAGATTTCCGACAGGCTCTTTACAAGGTCCAGCCCCAGCATTTT
TRBJ1-2	.	.	TRBV6-5	CASSWSSHGYTF	TGTGCCAGCAGTTGGAGCAGCCATGGCTACACCTTC
TRBJ2-5	few	.	TRBV30	CAWSVKKGDGLQETQYF	TGTGCCTGGAGTGTCAAAAAAGGGGATGGGTTGCAAGAGACCCAGTACTTC
TRBJ2-5	many	TRBD1	TRBV2	CASSERDRETQYF	TGTGCCAGCAGTGAACGGGACAGAGAGACCCAGTACTTC
TRBJ1-5	many	.	TRBV6-5	CASSCDVAPDPVLDQPQHF	TGTGCCAGCAGTTGCGACGTTGCCCCGGACCCAGTTCTCGACCAGCCCCAGCATTTT
TRBJ1-6	many	.	TRBV2	CASSGQGDSPLHF	TGTGCCAGCAGTGGCCAGGGTGATTCACCCCTCCACTTT
TRBJ2-1	.	.	TRBV7-7	CASSLVPPHEQFF	TGTGCCAGCAGCTTGGTTCCGCCCCATGAGCAGTTCTTC
TRBJ2-5	many	.	TRBV28	CASSTPGQRETQYF	TGTGCCAGCAGTACCCCTGGGCAGCGCGAGACCCAGTACTTC
TRBJ2-7	many	.	TRBV12-3/TRBV12-4	CASSFESYEQYF	TGTGCCAGCAGTTTTGAATCCTACGAGCAGTACTTC
TRBJ1-2	.	.	TRBV12-3/TRBV12-4	CASSLRRGVGGYTF	TGTGCCAGCAGTTTACGAAGGGGCGTCGGGGGCTACACCTTC
TRBJ2-7	many	.	TRBV6-1	CASRLRGGEQYF	TGTGCCAGCAGGCTCAGGGGGGGCGAGCAGTACTTC
TRBJ2-1	many	.	TRBV12-3/TRBV12-4	CASSRVGRNEQFF	TGTGCCAGCAGCCGGGTGGGTCGCAATGAGCAGTTCTTC
TRBJ1-4	many	TRBD1	TRBV2	CASSERGLSEKLFF	TGTGCCAGCAGTGAGAGGGGGCTTAGTGAAAAACTGTTTTTT
TRBJ2-7	.	.	TRBV2	CASSRALAAGNEQYF	TGTGCCAGCAGCCGTGCGTTGGCGGCAGGGAACGAGCAGTACTTC
TRBJ1-1	.	TRBD1	TRBV12-3/TRBV12-4	CASSRDRARILMNTEAFF	TGTGCCAGCAGTCGGGACAGGGCACGCATACTCATGAACACTGAAGCTTTCTTT
TRBJ1-2	many	TRBD1	TRBV11-2	CASSFWTGTGGYTF	TGTGCCAGCAGCTTCTGGACAGGGACGGGGGGCTACACCTTC
TRBJ1-4	few	.	TRBV6-9	CASSYRDTLEKLFF	TGTGCCAGCAGTTACAGGGACACCCTTGAAAAACTGTTTTTT
TRBJ1-5	many	.	TRBV6-2/TRBV6-3	CASSEARGGYSNQPQHF	TGTGCCAGCAGTGAGGCTCGGGGAGGGTATAGCAATCAGCCCCAGCATTTT
TRBJ1-5	many	TRBD1	TRBV18	CASSPTGTSQPQHF	TGTGCCAGCTCACCGACAGGGACGAGTCAGCCCCAGCATTTT
TRBJ1-4	few	.	TRBV11-2	CASSSRPSEKLFF	TGTGCCAGCAGCTCCCGACCGAGTGAAAAACTGTTTTTT
TRBJ1-1	many	TRBD1	TRBV5-1	CASSFEGAIGSTEAFF	TGCGCCAGCAGCTTTGAGGGGGCAATCGGGTCCACTGAAGCTTTCTTT